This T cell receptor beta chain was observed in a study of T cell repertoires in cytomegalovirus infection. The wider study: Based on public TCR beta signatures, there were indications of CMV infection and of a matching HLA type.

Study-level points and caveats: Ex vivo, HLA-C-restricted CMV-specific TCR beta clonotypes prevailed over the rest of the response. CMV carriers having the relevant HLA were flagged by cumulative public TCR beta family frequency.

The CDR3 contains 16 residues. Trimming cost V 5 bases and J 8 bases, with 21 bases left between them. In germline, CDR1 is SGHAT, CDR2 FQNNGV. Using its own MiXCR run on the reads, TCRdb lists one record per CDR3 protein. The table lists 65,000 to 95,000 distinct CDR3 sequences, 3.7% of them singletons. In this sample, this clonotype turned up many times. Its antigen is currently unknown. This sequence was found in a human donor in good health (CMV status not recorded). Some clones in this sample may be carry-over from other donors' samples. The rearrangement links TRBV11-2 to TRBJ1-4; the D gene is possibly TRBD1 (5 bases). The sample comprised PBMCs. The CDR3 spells CASSPLVGRQGEKLFF. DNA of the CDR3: TGTGCCAGCAGCCCCCTTGTGGGACGGCAGGGCGAAAAACTGTTTTTT.